Listed here are 20 T cell receptor beta chains from one sample, sequenced in a study of blood T cell repertoires in COVID-19. TCRdb's copy holds only in-frame clones and misses some; the assay was immunoSEQ multiplex PCR. This table has about 73,000 clones, approximately 88% appearing once. The sample consisted of peripheral blood. These receptors were taken from a man older than 75 with active or convalescent COVID-19.

The chain couples TRBV6-5 to TRBJ2-2; 8 bases map to TRBD1. The germline V gene encodes CDR1 MNHEY and CDR2 SVGAGI. The V and J ends lost 1 base and 3 bases, in that order; junction bases with no gene match: 4. This CDR3 region has 16 residues. CDR3 amino acids: CASSYLYRGDTGELFF. CDR3 DNA sequence: TGTGCCAGCAGTTACTTGTACAGGGGGGACACCGGGGAGCTGTTTTTT.

The rearrangement joins TRBV7-8 to TRBJ2-5, with D possibly TRBD2 on 6 matching bases. Deletions cut 4 bases from V and 0 bases from J, with 15 bases between. The CDR3 is 16 residues long. CDR1 SGHVS and CDR2 FQNEAQ come from the germline V gene. This chain's CDR3 is CASSSVGGAYQETQYF. DNA for the CDR3: TGTGCCAGCAGCTCCGTGGGAGGCGCGTACCAAGAGACCCAGTACTTC.

J is TRBJ2-1 and V is TRBV6-5; TRBD2 might be the D (6 bases). Germline CDR1 is MNHEY and CDR2 is SVGAGI. The CDR3 totals 14 residues. V was trimmed by 6 bases and J by 5 bases, leaving 14 bases between them. As DNA, the CDR3 is TGTGCCAGCAGCCGCGGGAACGGCGACAATGAGCAGTTCTTC. Protein: CASSRGNGDNEQFF.

The chain uses TRBV7-9 and TRBJ2-1; D gene unclear. Germline values: CDR1 SEHNR, CDR2 FQNEAQ (reference sequence). The CDR3 runs 15 residues. The ends were cut back, 1 base at V and 9 bases at J, with 16 bases in the middle. This chain's CDR3 is CASSLEVPWATEQFF. In nucleotides, the CDR3 is TGTGCCAGCAGCTTAGAAGTCCCCTGGGCCACTGAGCAGTTCTTC.

The V gene is TRBV3-1 (or the pseudogene TRBV3-2), the J gene TRBJ2-1; TRBD2 agrees at 7 bases. Germline lookup yields CDR1 LGHDT and CDR2 YNNKEL (reference sequence). The CDR3 is made up of 16 amino acids. The V and J ends lost 0 bases and 10 bases, in that order; junction bases with no gene match: 12. DNA of the CDR3: TGTGCCAGCAGCCAAGAGGGAGGGAGGGCCGTTAAAGAGCAGTTCTTC. It encodes CASSQEGGRAVKEQFF.

This sequence joins TRBV11-2 and TRBJ1-1, with TRBD1 matching 8 bases. Germline V lookup: CDR1 SGHAT, CDR2 FQNNGV. V shed 4 bases and J 3 bases; nucleotides not matched to a gene: 7. The CDR3 has 15 amino acids. The CDR3 DNA reads TGTGCCAGCAGCTGGGGGACAGGTGGGGACACTGAAGCTTTCTTT. This encodes CASSWGTGGDTEAFF. Looking up the rest from reference TRBV11-2 and TRBJ1-1 gives the full variable domain: EAGVAQSPRYKIIEKRQSVAFWCNPISGHATLYWYQQILGQGPKLLIQFQNNGVVDDSQLPKDRFSAERLKGVDSTLKIQPAKLEDSAVYLCASSWGTGGDTEAFFGQGTRLTVV.

This sequence joins TRBV7-8 and TRBJ1-1; D perhaps matches TRBD1 (6 bases). The CDR3 spans 16 residues. Per germline, CDR1 SGHVS and CDR2 FQNEAQ. Between the trimmed V and J ends, which lost 4 bases and 3 bases, there was a span of 18 bases. CDR3 residues: CASSSRETGWDTEAFF. The CDR3 DNA sequence: TGTGCCAGCAGCTCTAGGGAGACAGGATGGGACACTGAAGCTTTCTTT.

This chain connects TRBV3-1 (or the pseudogene TRBV3-2) to TRBJ2-1; D is unclear. The CDR3 consists of 12 residues. Looked up from germline, CDR1 is LGHDT and CDR2 is YNNKEL (reference sequence). Trimming pared 4 bases from V and 5 bases from J, leaving 6 bases between. In DNA, the CDR3 is TGTGCCAGCAGCCTTCATGACAATGAGCAGTTCTTC. Translated: CASSLHDNEQFF.

The J gene is TRBJ1-2, the V gene TRBV29-1; 9 nucleotides agree with TRBD1. The V gene's germline CDR1 is SQVTM and CDR2 ANQGSEA. The CDR3 spans 14 residues. After removal of 5 bases from V and 6 bases from J, the junction contained 10 bases not matched to a gene. CDR3: CSVLGQGFLDGYTF. The CDR3 nucleotides read TGCAGCGTTCTAGGACAGGGGTTTTTGGATGGCTACACCTTC. The full variable domain, in which reference TRBV29-1 and TRBJ1-2 provide the parts outside the CDR3, is SAVISQKPSRDICQRGTSLTIQCQVDSQVTMMFWYRQQPGQSLTLIATANQGSEATYESGFVIDKFPISRPNLTFSTLTVSNMSPEDSSIYLCSVLGQGFLDGYTFGSGTRLTVV.

The chain links TRBV7-2 to TRBJ2-2, with TRBD2 matching 7 bases. This CDR3 is 15 amino acids long. Looked up from germline, CDR1 is SGHTA and CDR2 is FQGNSA. V lost 5 bases to trimming and J lost 2 bases; unmatched junction nucleotides: 5. The CDR3 coding sequence is TGTGCCAGCAGCCCTGAGGGACTAAACACCGGGGAGCTGTTTTTT. Amino acids: CASSPEGLNTGELFF.

The gene calls are TRBV19 and TRBJ2-7, with 8 bases that match TRBD1. Germline CDR1 and CDR2: LNHDA and SQIVND (reference sequence). This CDR3 has 13 residues. V lost 4 bases to trimming and J lost 3 bases; unmatched junction nucleotides: 2. CDR3 sequence: CASSKQGGYEQYF. Here the CDR3 DNA reads TGTGCCAGTAGTAAACAGGGGGGCTACGAGCAGTACTTC.

The rearrangement links TRBV15 to TRBJ1-1; D perhaps matches TRBD1 (5 bases). The ends were cut back, 0 bases at V and 5 bases at J, with 16 bases in the middle. Per the germline V gene, CDR1 is LNHNV and CDR2 is YYDKDF (reference sequence). This CDR3 contains 16 residues. The CDR3 protein is CATSRDPAGWGTEAFF. As DNA, the CDR3 is TGTGCCACCAGCAGAGATCCGGCAGGGTGGGGAACTGAAGCTTTCTTT.

The chain is built from TRBV5-1 and TRBJ2-5; D uncertain. Germline CDR1 and CDR2: SGHRS and YFSETQ. V lost 2 bases and J 3 bases, leaving 8 bases between the germline ends. CDR3 length equals 13 residues. Written as DNA, the CDR3 is TGCGCCAGCAGCTTTCGCCGGGAAGAGACCCAGTACTTC. It translates to CASSFRREETQYF.

The V call is TRBV6-5, the J call TRBJ2-2; D not resolved. The CDR3 runs 14 residues. Trimming shortened V by 8 bases and J by 4 bases, and 14 bases separated the two germline ends. Germline V gene data show CDR1 as MNHEY and CDR2 as SVGAGI. CDR3 coding DNA: TGTGCCAGCCGCCCCTTAGCCGGCACCGGGGAGCTGTTTTTT. Translation: CASRPLAGTGELFF.

The chain links TRBV2 to TRBJ2-7; TRBD1 matches 7 bases. J gave up 7 bases and V 6 bases, and 3 bases lay outside the gene matches. CDR1 and CDR2 (germline): SNHLY, FYNNEI. The CDR3 is made up of 11 amino acids. DNA of the CDR3: TGTGCCAGCAGGACAGGGTGGGAGCAGTACTTC. Its translation is CASRTGWEQYF.

The chain joins TRBV4-1 to TRBJ2-2; 10 positions agree with TRBD1. The CDR3 runs 17 residues. Per the germline V gene, CDR1 is MGHRA and CDR2 is YSYEKL. J was trimmed by 5 bases and V by 0 bases; bases with no gene match: 6. The CDR3 protein is CASSQDRTGGWTGELFF. The DNA of the CDR3 is TGCGCCAGCAGCCAAGATAGGACAGGGGGTTGGACCGGGGAGCTGTTTTTT.

The chain is built from TRBV28 and TRBJ1-4; a weak D match, TRBD1 (5 bases). The CDR3 runs to 16 residues. V lost 4 bases, J lost 8 bases, and 20 bases lay in between. Germline CDR1 reads MDHEN; CDR2 reads SYDVKM. The CDR3 loop is CASSSISGRVREKLFF. The CDR3, as DNA: TGTGCCAGCAGTTCTATTTCAGGGCGCGTACGGGAAAAACTGTTTTTT. The entire variable domain, with the rest obtained from reference TRBV28 and TRBJ1-4, is as follows: DVKVTQSSRYLVKRTGEKVFLECVQDMDHENMFWYRQDPGLGLRLIYFSYDVKMKEKGDIPEGYSVSREKKERFSLILESASTNQTSMYLCASSSISGRVREKLFFGSGTQLSVL.

The genes are TRBV3-1 (or the pseudogene TRBV3-2) and TRBJ2-3, with 11 bases matching TRBD2. This CDR3 spans 16 amino acids. The V gene's germline CDR1 is LGHDT and CDR2 YNNKEL (reference sequence). The junction had 8 bases not matched to a gene; V was cut back by 3 bases and J by 6 bases. CDR3 region: CASSQRTSGRRDTQYF. CDR3 DNA sequence: TGTGCCAGCAGCCAGAGGACTAGCGGGCGCAGGGATACGCAGTATTTT.

This chain uses TRBV2 with TRBJ2-3; 12 nucleotides match TRBD2. Germline V gene data show CDR1 as SNHLY and CDR2 as FYNNEI. Trimming took 2 bases from V and 2 from J; bases not matched to a gene: 5. The CDR3 is 17 residues long. The CDR3 loop reads CASSESRLAGDTDTQYF. DNA for the CDR3: TGTGCCAGCAGTGAATCACGACTAGCGGGGGACACAGATACGCAGTATTTT.

The gene calls are TRBV11-2 and TRBJ2-5; tentatively, D is TRBD2 (6 bases). The CDR3 extends over 16 amino acids. CDR1 is SGHAT, CDR2 FQNNGV, per germline. Trimming pared 1 base from V and 5 bases from J, leaving 17 bases between. The DNA of the CDR3 is TGTGCCAGCAGCTTAGTGCGGGGTGCCCTAGGGGAGACCCAGTACTTC. Translation gives CASSLVRGALGETQYF.